Presented here are 24 T cell receptor beta chains from one specimen sequenced in a study of regulatory T cells in long-lasting Graves disease. Building the TCR beta libraries relied on iRepertoire HTBI primers, and CDR3 regions underwent Arm-PCR. TCRdb re-called the multiplex PCR reads through MiXCR, storing one row per CDR3 protein. The sample records approximately 470,000 distinct CDR3 sequences, roughly 15% being singletons. Noted time point: newly diagnosed GD, antithyroid drugs for less than 3 months. RNA isolated from PBMCs was used to make the TCR library. This same sample was also part of a study on T cells in Graves' hyperthyroidism and ophthalmopathy.

The sequencing here drew on peripheral blood mononuclear cells (PBMCs), taken at new diagnosis, from a patient treated with antithyroid drugs. These receptors originate from a man in his forties or fifties with Graves disease.

In its sample, this clonotype was seen many times. The rearrangement uses TRBV24-1 and TRBJ2-2; TRBD1 agrees at 7 bases. Germline CDR1 and CDR2: KGHDR and SFDVKD. Trimming cost V 4 bases and J 1 base; bases outside gene matches: 5. This CDR3 region has 16 residues. For the CDR3, the DNA is TGTGCCACCAGTGAGGACAGGACGCGGAACACCGGGGAGCTGTTTTTT. As protein: CATSEDRTRNTGELFF.

This chain links TRBV5-1 with TRBJ2-7; possible D gene TRBD1, 5 bases. In germline, CDR1 is SGHRS, CDR2 YFSETQ. V was trimmed by 5 bases and J by 0 bases, leaving 12 bases between them. This CDR3 comprises 14 residues. The chain's CDR3 is CASSLQGTSYEQYF. CDR3 sequence (DNA): TGCGCCAGCAGTCTTCAGGGAACCTCCTACGAGCAGTACTTC.

Ten or more counts support this clonotype. V and J are TRBV18 and TRBJ2-7; D perhaps matches TRBD2 (5 bases). Germline V gene data show CDR1 as KGHSH and CDR2 as LQKENI. Trimming removed 2 bases from V and 7 bases from J, with 12 bases in between. This CDR3 contains 13 residues. CDR3: CASSPSGVEEQYF. In nucleotides, the CDR3 is TGTGCCAGCTCACCATCCGGGGTAGAGGAGCAGTACTTC.

This clonotype was observed at least ten times. V gene TRBV6-2 or TRBV6-3 combines with J gene TRBJ2-1, with a possible D match to TRBD1 (6 bases). The CDR3 is 15 residues long. V dropped 5 bases and J dropped 2 bases, with 13 bases sitting between them. The V gene's germline CDR1 is MNHEY and CDR2 SVGEGT. The chain's CDR3 is CASSELGQPYNEQFF. The DNA for the CDR3 is TGTGCCAGCAGTGAACTTGGACAGCCCTACAATGAGCAGTTCTTC.

The chain carries TRBV6-2 or TRBV6-3 and TRBJ2-5; no reliable D call. Trimming pared 0 bases from V and 8 bases from J, leaving 13 bases between. Germline V gene sequence: CDR1 MNHEY, CDR2 SVGEGT. CDR3 length equals 14 residues. The CDR3 sequence is CASSYSVSADTQYF. DNA of the CDR3: TGTGCCAGCAGTTACTCGGTCAGCGCTGATACCCAGTACTTC.

This clonotype has a count of ten or more. CDR3 protein: CASSFSTSGRGGDTQYF. The CDR3 DNA reads TGTGCCAGCAGCTTTTCCACGTCTGGGAGGGGGGGAGATACGCAGTATTTT. The genes are TRBV13 and TRBJ2-3; TRBD2 is a possible D gene (7 bases). The CDR3 extends over 17 amino acids. Looked up from germline, CDR1 is PRHDT and CDR2 is FYEKMQ (reference sequence). The V end lost 3 bases, the J end lost 5 bases, and 21 bases lay between the germline ends.

The gene calls are TRBV7-8 and TRBJ1-1; D remains ambiguous. V shed 8 bases and J shed 4 bases, with 14 bases lying between them. CDR1 is SGHVS and CDR2 is FQNEAQ in the germline V gene. There are 13 residues in the CDR3. CDR3 in amino acids: CASCWSTGTEAFF. The CDR3, as DNA: TGTGCCAGCTGCTGGAGTACGGGCACTGAAGCTTTCTTT.

In this sample, this clonotype turned up many times. The CDR3 loop reads CASSQTDRGTEQFF. The CDR3 region has the DNA TGTGCCAGCAGCCAAACCGACCGGGGTACTGAGCAGTTCTTC. The rearrangement joins TRBV3-1 to TRBJ2-1, with D possibly matching TRBD2 (5 bases). This CDR3 has 14 residues. Between the trimmed V and J ends, which lost 2 bases and 9 bases, there was a span of 14 bases. CDR1 and CDR2 from the germline V gene are LGHDT and YNNKEL (reference sequence).

The genes are TRBV4-1 and TRBJ1-1; TRBD1 agrees at 9 bases. Germline V gene data show CDR1 as MGHRA and CDR2 as YSYEKL. The CDR3 is 14 residues long. The junction had 6 bases not matched to a gene; V was cut back by 7 bases and J by 3 bases. CDR3 DNA sequence: TGCGCCAGCAAACAAGACAGGGGGGACACTGAAGCTTTCTTT. Encoded protein: CASKQDRGDTEAFF.

This clonotype was observed at least ten times. This sequence joins TRBV20-1 and TRBJ2-2; unclear D gene. V shed 1 base and J shed 1 base, with 4 bases lying between them. CDR3 length equals 13 residues. Per the germline V gene, CDR1 is DFQATT and CDR2 is SNEGSKA (reference sequence). CDR3 sequence (DNA): TGCAGTGCTAGAGTCGGGAACACCGGGGAGCTGTTTTTT. Translation gives CSARVGNTGELFF.

The chain is built from TRBV28 and TRBJ1-3, with D possibly matching TRBD1 (6 bases). Trimming took off 8 bases at V and 4 bases at J, with 15 bases between the two ends. The CDR3 consists of 14 residues. Looked up from germline, CDR1 is MDHEN and CDR2 is SYDVKM. CDR3 in amino acids: CASGPRGDGNTIYF. CDR3 sequence (DNA): TGTGCCAGCGGCCCCAGGGGTGACGGAAACACCATATATTTT.

The chain uses TRBV6-5 and TRBJ2-2; D might be TRBD1 (7 bases). Germline-derived CDR1 and CDR2 are MNHEY and SVGAGI. The length of the CDR3 is 15 residues. V was cut by 3 bases and J by 4 bases, with 12 bases left in between. Here the CDR3 reads CASSYGQGGTGELFF. The CDR3 DNA is TGTGCCAGCAGTTATGGGCAGGGGGGCACCGGGGAGCTGTTTTTT.

This clonotype occurred many times. V and J are TRBV27 and TRBJ2-3; D might be TRBD2 (6 bases). V lost 5 bases to trimming and J lost 6 bases, with 15 bases between them. Per germline, CDR1 MNHEY and CDR2 SMNVEV (reference sequence). This CDR3 has 14 residues. The CDR3 region has the DNA TGTGCCAGCAGTCCCTTCGGGAGCGGCGATACGCAGTATTTT. This encodes CASSPFGSGDTQYF.

The CDR3 sequence: CASSMRGRNTEAFF. The CDR3 bases are TGTGCCAGTAGTATGAGGGGTCGGAACACTGAAGCTTTCTTT. V gene TRBV19 combines with J gene TRBJ1-1; D possibly corresponds to TRBD1 (5 bases). The germline CDR1 and CDR2 sequences are LNHDA and SQIVND (reference sequence). The V and J ends lost 3 bases and 1 base respectively, with 9 bases between them. The CDR3 totals 14 residues.

The gene calls are TRBV7-2 and TRBJ2-6, with D tentatively TRBD2 (6 bases). From germline, CDR1 is SGHTA and CDR2 FQGNSA. The CDR3 has 17 amino acids. V lost 5 bases and J 4 bases, leaving 18 bases between the germline ends. This chain's CDR3 is CASSPRRGGTGANVLTF. In DNA form, the CDR3 reads TGTGCCAGCAGCCCCCGCCGCGGCGGGACGGGGGCCAACGTCCTGACTTTC.

This clonotype was picked up a small number of times. V is TRBV12-3 or TRBV12-4 and J is TRBJ2-5; tentative D call: TRBD2 (6 bases). The CDR3 contains 15 residues. V was cut by 6 bases and J by 4 bases, with 18 bases left in between. Here the CDR3 DNA reads TGTGCCAGCAGGCCCAGGTTCCCCGGGGGAGAGACCCAGTACTTC. This sequence encodes CASRPRFPGGETQYF.

This clonotype was found many times. The V and J genes are TRBV11-2 and TRBJ2-7; perhaps TRBD2 as D (6 bases). Germline-derived CDR1 and CDR2 are SGHAT and FQNNGV. The ends were cut back, 4 bases at V and 4 bases at J, with 14 bases in the middle. The CDR3 runs to 14 residues. The CDR3 is CASSSLGGSYEQYF. CDR3 in DNA: TGTGCCAGCAGCTCCTTAGGAGGGTCGTACGAGCAGTACTTC.

The chain combines TRBV24-1 with TRBJ2-1; 11 nucleotides agree with TRBD2. This CDR3 is 17 amino acids long. J was trimmed by 2 bases and V by 4 bases; bases with no gene match: 6. Germline lookup yields CDR1 KGHDR and CDR2 SFDVKD. CDR3 in amino acids: CATSDSHSGRAYNEQFF. The CDR3 region has the DNA TGTGCCACCAGTGACTCTCATAGCGGGAGGGCCTACAATGAGCAGTTCTTC.

This clonotype was observed at least ten times. The CDR3 DNA follows: TGTGCCTGGAGTGTACTCAATGAGCAGTTCTTC. Protein product: CAWSVLNEQFF. J is TRBJ2-1 and V is TRBV30; D is ambiguous. The V end was cut by 0 bases, the J end by 6 bases, with 3 bases between. There are 11 residues in the CDR3. In germline, CDR1 is GTSNPN, CDR2 SVGIG (reference sequence).

The rearrangement uses TRBV28 and TRBJ1-4, with no clear D. The CDR3 runs to 16 residues. Germline values: CDR1 MDHEN, CDR2 SYDVKM. Trimming took 7 bases from V and 8 from J, leaving 23 bases between them. Written as DNA, the CDR3 is TGTGCCAGCACCTCTTTAAAGGGTTCGGCAAGCGAAAAACTGTTTTTT. This encodes CASTSLKGSASEKLFF.

In its sample, this clonotype was seen many times. V usage is TRBV7-2 and J usage is TRBJ2-7; D not certain. Per germline, CDR1 SGHTA and CDR2 FQGNSA. The length of the CDR3 is 13 residues. Trimming took off 5 bases at V and 2 bases at J, with 10 bases between the two ends. The CDR3 sequence: CASSQQQTYEQYF. CDR3 nucleotide sequence: TGTGCCAGCAGCCAGCAACAGACCTACGAGCAGTACTTC.

This clonotype was seen many times. The chain joins TRBV7-9 to TRBJ1-1; D is unresolved. Germline V lookup: CDR1 SEHNR, CDR2 FQNEAQ (reference sequence). There are 15 residues in the CDR3. V was pared by 5 bases and J by 1 base, with 14 bases between. Written as DNA, the CDR3 is TGTGCCAGCAGCGCCTTATTGGGAGCGAACACTGAAGCTTTCTTT. Translating gives CASSALLGANTEAFF.

This clonotype appeared many times. The chain carries TRBV27 and TRBJ2-7; D gene unclear. Per germline, CDR1 MNHEY and CDR2 SMNVEV (reference sequence). The V end lost 5 bases, the J end lost 0 bases, and 14 bases lay between the germline ends. The CDR3 has 15 residues. CDR3 DNA sequence: TGTGCCAGCAGTCAATCGGTGTCCGGCTCCTACGAGCAGTACTTC. This encodes CASSQSVSGSYEQYF.

This clonotype was seen ten or more times. The chain carries TRBV6-2 or TRBV6-3 and TRBJ1-4, with D maybe TRBD1 (6 bases). With 5 bases removed from V and 8 bases from J, the gap between germline ends came to 18 bases. Germline CDR1 is MNHEY and CDR2 is SVGEGT. CDR3 length: 15 amino acids. The CDR3 is CASSLGHSEREKLFF. In nucleotides, the CDR3 is TGTGCCAGCAGTCTGGGACACTCGGAACGCGAAAAACTGTTTTTT.